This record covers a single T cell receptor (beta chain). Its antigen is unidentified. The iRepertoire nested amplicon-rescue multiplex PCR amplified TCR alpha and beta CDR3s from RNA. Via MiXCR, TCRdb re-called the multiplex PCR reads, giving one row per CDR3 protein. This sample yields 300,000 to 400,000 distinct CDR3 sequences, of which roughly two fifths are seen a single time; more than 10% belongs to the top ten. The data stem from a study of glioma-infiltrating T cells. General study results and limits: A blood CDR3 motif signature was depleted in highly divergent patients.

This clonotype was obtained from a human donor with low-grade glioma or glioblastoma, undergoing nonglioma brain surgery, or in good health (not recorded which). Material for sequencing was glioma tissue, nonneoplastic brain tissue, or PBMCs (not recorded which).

The CDR3, as DNA: TGCAGTGCTAGGGCTTTTCGGCCCTCGGGAAATGAGCAGTTCTTC. Translating gives CSARAFRPSGNEQFF. This sequence joins TRBV20-1 and TRBJ2-1; perhaps TRBD2 as D (5 bases). V was pared by 3 bases and J by 7 bases, with 19 bases between. The CDR3 spans 15 residues. Germline loops: CDR1 DFQATT, CDR2 SNEGSKA (reference sequence).